This T cell receptor beta chain derives from a study of cytomegalovirus exposure and HLA in healthy donors. Study background: Ancestry clustering placed more than 65% of 350 to 500 genotyped donors in the Caucasian-associated cluster.

Study-wide points: In a later analysis, most CMV-associated TCR beta chains appeared HLA-restricted. Later, an analysis found that common viral pathogens appeared to be linked with several of the most significant clusters.

This CDR3 has 16 amino acids. CDR1 and CDR2 (germline): LNHDA, SQIVND (reference sequence). Trimming removed 6 bases at V and 1 base at J, with 16 bases between. Both 60 Vbeta primers and 13 Jbeta primers went into the PCR. The protocol was immunoSEQ multiplex PCR, while the TCRdb copy is restricted to in-frame clones and leaves out a portion. The sample has about 120,000 clones; around three quarters are singletons. Concerning this clone: What it binds is unknown.

This sequence joins TRBV19 and TRBJ2-1; D might be TRBD1 (6 bases). The source material was PBMCs. The sequence derives from a female donor in good health and CMV-seronegative. The CDR3 DNA is TGTGCCAGTAGCCAATCCGGGACACCGTCCTACAATGAGCAGTTCTTC. Protein product: CASSQSGTPSYNEQFF.